This entry lists 18 T cell receptor beta chains sequenced from one sample in a study of Graves' ophthalmopathy and Graves' hyperthyroidism. Amplified material comprised TCR beta CDR3 regions derived from RNA transcripts. Investigators did first-round RT-PCR with HTBI primers, then second-round multiplex PCR. Via MiXCR, TCRdb re-called the multiplex PCR reads, giving one row per CDR3 protein. This table holds some 410,000 distinct CDR3 sequences, around a fifth found once. The sequencing sample was made of peripheral blood. The receptors stem from a woman younger than 30 with stable Graves' hyperthyroidism.

V is TRBV25-1 and J is TRBJ1-3; D call uncertain. Trimming cost V 5 bases and J 0 bases, with 11 bases left between them. CDR3 length equals 15 residues. Germline V gene lookup returns CDR1 MGHDK and CDR2 SYGVNS. CDR3 sequence: CASSSLDGSGNTIYF. CDR3 sequence (DNA): TGTGCCAGCAGTTCCCTGGACGGCTCTGGAAACACCATATATTTT.

The J gene is TRBJ2-2, the V gene TRBV6-5, with 9 nucleotides matching TRBD1. The CDR3 extends over 16 amino acids. Germline CDR1 MNHEY, CDR2 SVGAGI. V shed 4 bases and J 2 bases; nucleotides not matched to a gene: 5. CDR3 bases: TGTGCCAGCAGTTCCAGGACAGGGGCAAACACCGGGGAGCTGTTTTTT. It encodes CASSSRTGANTGELFF.

This clonotype was counted ten times or more. The J gene is TRBJ1-1, the V gene TRBV28; 9 nucleotides match TRBD1. Germline-derived CDR1 and CDR2 are MDHEN and SYDVKM. This CDR3 region has 14 residues. The trim removed 8 bases at V and 3 bases at J, leaving 7 bases unmatched. The CDR3 region is CASGSGQGYTEAFF. CDR3 nucleotide sequence: TGTGCCAGCGGATCCGGACAGGGGTACACTGAAGCTTTCTTT.

This clonotype has just a few counts. V is TRBV28 and J is TRBJ1-3; D is perhaps TRBD1 (6 bases). CDR1 and CDR2 (germline): MDHEN, SYDVKM. CDR3 length equals 16 residues. The V end was cut by 1 base, the J end by 4 bases, with 14 bases between. CDR3 in amino acids: CASSLFPGGSGNTIYF. The CDR3 bases are TGTGCCAGCAGTTTATTCCCCGGGGGCTCAGGAAACACCATATATTTT.

The V and J genes are TRBV2 and TRBJ1-2; 9 bases fit TRBD1. The CDR3 consists of 17 residues. V lost 10 bases to trimming and J lost 6 bases; unmatched junction nucleotides: 21. The germline gives CDR1 SNHLY, CDR2 FYNNEI. This chain's CDR3 is CAICEALPGQGRDGYTF. In DNA, the CDR3 is TGTGCCATCTGTGAAGCGCTACCGGGACAGGGAAGAGATGGCTACACCTTC. Looking up the rest from reference TRBV2 and TRBJ1-2 gives the full variable domain: EPEVTQTPSHQVTQMGQEVILRCVPISNHLYFYWYRQILGQKVEFLVSFYNNEISEKSEIFDDQFSVERPDGSNFTLKIRSTKLEDSAMYFCAICEALPGQGRDGYTFGSGTRLTVV.

This clonotype was seen at least ten times. Here the CDR3 DNA reads TGTGCCAGCAGTTCTCTAACTCAGCCCCAGCATTTT. Translated, it gives CASSSLTQPQHF. The chain employs TRBV6-5 and TRBJ1-5, with D unclear. The CDR3 covers 12 residues. The V end lost 4 bases, the J end lost 6 bases, and 7 bases lay between the germline ends. Germline V gene data show CDR1 as MNHEY and CDR2 as SVGAGI.

This clonotype was picked up many times. V and J are TRBV20-1 and TRBJ1-5; 7 bases map to TRBD1. J was trimmed by 3 bases and V by 3 bases; bases with no gene match: 5. This CDR3 contains 14 residues. Germline CDR1 DFQATT, CDR2 SNEGSKA (reference sequence). CDR3 DNA: TGCAGTGCTAGTCCGGACAGGCCCAATCAGCCCCAGCATTTT. Amino acid sequence: CSASPDRPNQPQHF.

The chain employs TRBV7-3 and TRBJ1-1; 7 bases align to TRBD1. Looked up from germline, CDR1 is SGHTA and CDR2 is FQGTGA. Trimming took 2 bases from V and 8 from J; bases not matched to a gene: 5. The CDR3 runs 13 residues. CDR3 nucleotide sequence: TGTGCCAGCAGCTTAGTTGGACAGGACGAAGCTTTCTTT. Its translation is CASSLVGQDEAFF.

This clonotype was recorded at least ten times. This sequence joins TRBV28 and TRBJ1-1; D is undetermined. V lost 3 bases to trimming and J lost 2 bases, with 10 bases between them. Looked up from germline, CDR1 is MDHEN and CDR2 is SYDVKM. CDR3 length equals 14 residues. CDR3 in DNA: TGTGCCAGCAGTTTCGGCTATCTAAACACTGAAGCTTTCTTT. Its translation is CASSFGYLNTEAFF.

J is TRBJ1-2 and V is TRBV28, with D unclear. Germline V lookup: CDR1 MDHEN, CDR2 SYDVKM. This CDR3 comprises 12 residues. The V gene lost 5 bases and the J gene lost 4 bases, with 8 bases spanning the gap. CDR3 region: CASSEAPYGYTF. CDR3 coding DNA: TGTGCCAGCAGTGAGGCTCCCTATGGCTACACCTTC.

At least ten counts were recorded for this clonotype. The J gene is TRBJ1-6, the V gene TRBV20-1; possibly TRBD1 for D (6 bases). CDR1 is DFQATT, CDR2 SNEGSKA, per germline (reference sequence). CDR3 size: 14 residues. With 4 bases removed from V and 9 bases from J, the gap between germline ends came to 16 bases. CDR3 sequence (DNA): TGCAGTGCTAAACCCCCAGGGGATGGTTCACCCCTCCACTTT. Translating it yields CSAKPPGDGSPLHF.

The chain links TRBV14 to TRBJ1-2; 7 bases are shared with TRBD1. The CDR3 spans 15 residues. The germline V gene encodes CDR1 SGHDN and CDR2 FVKESK. The junction had 14 bases not matched to a gene; V was cut back by 4 bases and J by 9 bases. The DNA for the CDR3 is TGTGCCAGCAGCCGAGGGACAGAGGGCCCGTGGAGCTACACCTTC. It yields the protein CASSRGTEGPWSYTF.

At least ten counts were recorded for this clonotype. This sequence joins TRBV6-5 and TRBJ1-2, with 9 bases matching TRBD1. CDR1 MNHEY and CDR2 SVGAGI come from the germline V gene. This CDR3 is 14 amino acids long. V gave up 7 bases and J gave up 0 bases; unmatched junction bases: 3. CDR3 region: CASTRTGANYGYTF. CDR3 in DNA: TGTGCCAGCACCCGGACAGGGGCTAACTATGGCTACACCTTC.

This clonotype has at least ten counts. This chain connects TRBV19 to TRBJ2-7; D is uncertain. Trimming left V 0 bases short and J 5 bases short, with 2 bases between. This CDR3 spans 11 amino acids. Germline lookup yields CDR1 LNHDA and CDR2 SQIVND (reference sequence). CDR3 region: CASSIEDEQYF. The CDR3 DNA reads TGTGCCAGTAGTATAGAGGACGAGCAGTACTTC.

This clonotype showed up many times. The chain has TRBV6-1 and TRBJ2-2, with a weak D call TRBD2 (5 bases). This CDR3 spans 13 amino acids. Deletions cut 6 bases from V and 5 bases from J, with 10 bases between. Germline V lookup: CDR1 MNHNS, CDR2 SASEGT. The CDR3 bases are TGTGCCAGCAGCCTACTAGGGACCGGGGAGCTGTTTTTT. It codes for CASSLLGTGELFF.

The sample holds many counts of this clonotype. The chain links TRBV19 to TRBJ1-1; no clear D. The germline V gene encodes CDR1 LNHDA and CDR2 SQIVND (reference sequence). The length of the CDR3 is 12 residues. Trimming removed 4 bases at V and 11 bases at J, with 14 bases between. The CDR3 protein is CASSTDPDVAFF. In DNA, the CDR3 is TGTGCCAGTAGTACTGACCCCGACGTGGCTTTCTTT.

The rearrangement joins TRBV3-1 to TRBJ1-2; D remains ambiguous. Germline V gene sequence: CDR1 LGHDT, CDR2 YNNKEL (reference sequence). The CDR3 is 14 residues long. Deletions cut 5 bases from V and 5 bases from J, with 15 bases between. The CDR3 nucleotides read TGTGCCAGCAGCTTACGAGAAGGGAGTTATGGCTACACCTTC. Translating gives CASSLREGSYGYTF. The full variable domain, its missing parts supplied by reference TRBV3-1 and TRBJ1-2, is DTAVSQTPKYLVTQMGNDKSIKCEQNLGHDTMYWYKQDSKKFLKIMFSYNNKELIINETVPNRFSPKSPDKAHLNLHINSLELGDSAVYFCASSLREGSYGYTFGSGTRLTVV.

The sample holds many counts of this clonotype. The J gene is TRBJ2-7, the V gene TRBV7-2, with D perhaps TRBD1 or TRBD2 (5 bases each). This CDR3 is built from 16 residues. Trimming took 4 bases from V and 1 from J, leaving 17 bases between them. Looked up from germline, CDR1 is SGHTA and CDR2 is FQGNSA. The CDR3 DNA reads TGTGCCAGCAGCTGGAAAGTGGGGGTACGATCCTACGAGCAGTACTTC. Amino acids: CASSWKVGVRSYEQYF.